This T cell receptor (beta chain) is drawn from a study of cytomegalovirus exposure and HLA in healthy donors. This clone has only one observation. Researchers ran the PCR with 60 Vbeta and 13 Jbeta primers. Sequenced by immunoSEQ multiplex PCR; TCRdb stores in-frame clones only, minus some. Of 100,000 or so clones detected, around 79% appear once; the ten largest clones hold under 2%. Sequenced: PBMCs. The clonotype originates from a woman aged 40 to 50 in good health and CMV-seronegative.

This CDR3 is CASSQVGTSRYNEQFF. The CDR3 nucleotides read TGTGCCAGCAGCCAAGTAGGTACTAGTCGTTACAATGAGCAGTTCTTC. The chain links TRBV14 to TRBJ2-1, with D possibly matching TRBD2 (5 bases). This CDR3 contains 16 residues. V was cut by 1 base and J by 4 bases, with 14 bases left in between. The germline gives CDR1 SGHDN, CDR2 FVKESK.